These 2 T cell receptor beta chains share one sample of origin, sequenced in a study of blood T cell repertoires in COVID-19 (TCRdb year 2020). Library construction relied on the immunoSEQ multiplex PCR assay. TCRdb limited this immuneACCESS table to in-frame rearrangements with V and J called. A share of clones is missing; checked studies link under half to unresolved V genes, and the rest is unexplained. This sample has 30,000 or so clones in its table, and roughly 90% of those were observed once. Over 3.5% of the sample lies in the top ten. Sequenced sample: peripheral blood. Every receptor here comes from a human donor in a cohort sampled during active COVID-19.

The chain combines TRBV19 with TRBJ2-7; 14 bases line up with TRBD2. This CDR3 region has 15 residues. Trimming at V came to 10 bases and at J to 4 bases, leaving 9 bases not matched to a gene. Germline values: CDR1 LNHDA, CDR2 SQIVND (reference sequence). The CDR3 protein is CANPGLAGVRYEQYF. CDR3 bases: TGTGCCAATCCGGGACTAGCGGGGGTTAGGTACGAGCAGTACTTC. The full variable domain, with the rest looked up from reference TRBV19 and TRBJ2-7, is DGGITQSPKYLFRKEGQNVTLSCEQNLNHDAMYWYRQDPGQGLRLIYYSQIVNDFQKGDIAEGYSVSREKKESFPLTVTSAQKNPTAFYLCANPGLAGVRYEQYFGPGTRLTVT.

The chain combines TRBV27 with TRBJ1-5; maybe TRBD1 (6 bases). V dropped 6 bases and J dropped 3 bases, with 18 bases sitting between them. In germline, CDR1 is MNHEY, CDR2 SMNVEV (reference sequence). This CDR3 region has 16 residues. The CDR3 region has the DNA TGTGCCAGCAGGCCCTTTCAGGACAGCTACAATCAGCCCCAGCATTTT. This sequence encodes CASRPFQDSYNQPQHF.